This is a list of T cell receptor beta chains from one sample in a study of blood T cells in healthy people across ages. In TCRdb, the 5' RACE reads were re-called with MiXCR into one record per CDR3 protein. The sample records about 800,000 distinct CDR3 sequences, 58% being singletons. The sample taken for sequencing was blood. Every receptor here comes from a man aged 25-40 years in good health. Each CDR3 is given with its conserved first and last residue. D genes are given only for firm matches. Some rows mark clone size as missing; the rest say once, few, many or name a class of expanded clone.

D,V,J,size,DNA,CDR3
.,TRBV29-1,TRBJ2-7,few,TGCAGCGTTCTTCTAGGGAGAAGCTACGAGCAGTACTTC,CSVLLGRSYEQYF
.,TRBV29-1,TRBJ2-3,few,TGCAGCGTTGACGCCGGAGCTAACACAGATACGCAGTATTTT,CSVDAGANTDTQYF
TRBD1,TRBV4-3,TRBJ2-7,few,TGCGCCAGCAGCCAAGATCGGGGACAGGAGGCCTACGAGCAGTACTTC,CASSQDRGQEAYEQYF
TRBD2,TRBV20-1,TRBJ2-4,.,TGCAGTGCTGGATGGGCTAGCGGGGACGCCAAAAACATTCAGTACTTC,CSAGWASGDAKNIQYF
.,TRBV7-9,TRBJ2-7,.,TGTGCCAGCAGCACCTCCGGGACACTCCCCTACGAGCAGTACTTC,CASSTSGTLPYEQYF
TRBD2,TRBV20-1,TRBJ2-1,few,TGCAGTGCTCCCCCGGGGGGGGCCCATGAGCAGTTCTTC,CSAPPGGAHEQFF
.,TRBV20-1,TRBJ2-1,.,TGCAGCTCGGATAGCGGACTTTACAATGAGCAGTTCTTC,CSSDSGLYNEQFF
TRBD2,TRBV29-1,TRBJ2-3,few,TGCAGCGTTGAAGACAGGAGGCCCGGGAGGGCCCCTTTTGATACGCAGTATTTT,CSVEDRRPGRAPFDTQYF
.,TRBV6-2/TRBV6-3,TRBJ2-6,once,TGTGCCAGCAGGTCAGCCGGACCTGGGGCCAACGTCCTGACTTTC,CASRSAGPGANVLTF
TRBD1,TRBV13,TRBJ2-3,many,TGTGCCAGCAGCCACGAACGGACAGGGGGGACAGATACGCAGTATTTT,CASSHERTGGTDTQYF
.,TRBV5-1,TRBJ2-7,.,TGCGCCAGCAAAAATATCAACGAGCAGTACTTC,CASKNINEQYF
.,TRBV9,TRBJ1-2,.,TGTGCCAGCAGTGTCCAAGAGAGGAACTATGGCTACACCTTC,CASSVQERNYGYTF
.,TRBV12-3/TRBV12-4,TRBJ2-5,.,TGTGCCAGCAACAGCGGTAATTTGGAGGAGACCCTGTACTTC,CASNSGNLEETLYF
.,TRBV7-9,TRBJ1-2,few,TGTGCCAGCAGATTGGTGGGCTACACCTTC,CASRLVGYTF
TRBD2,TRBV7-9,TRBJ2-7,.,TGTGCCAGCAGCTTACGGGAGGGCCTCGAGCAGTACTTC,CASSLREGLEQYF
.,TRBV20-1,TRBJ1-2,.,TGCAGTGCTAGTGACCTTGACAGCGTCGCCGGCTGCACCTTC,CSASDLDSVAGCTF
TRBD2,TRBV12-3/TRBV12-4,TRBJ2-3,.,TGTGCCAGCGAGACTAGCGGGCGGGATACGCAGTATTTT,CASETSGRDTQYF
TRBD2,TRBV20-1,TRBJ2-7,.,TGCAGTGCCTGGCCATTGGCGGGAGTGTCCTACGAGCAGTACTTC,CSAWPLAGVSYEQYF
.,TRBV6-1,TRBJ2-6,.,TGTGCCAGCAGTGGACGGATATCCGGGGCCAACGTCCCGACTTTC,CASSGRISGANVPTF
.,TRBV2,TRBJ2-5,.,TGTGCCAGCAGACCTGGGCAGGCCCCGGGGAATGAGCAGTACTTC,CASRPGQAPGNEQYF
.,TRBV5-4,TRBJ2-7,.,TGTGCCAGCAGCCCGGAGAGGGGACGATCCTACGAGCAGTACTTC,CASSPERGRSYEQYF
.,TRBV24-1,TRBJ2-5,.,TGTGCCACCAGTGATCCAAACTCTAGACTGGGCCAAGAGACCCAGTACTTC,CATSDPNSRLGQETQYF
TRBD1,TRBV20-1,TRBJ2-7,.,TGCAGTGCTAGAAACGACAGGGTTGATCACGAGCAGTACTTC,CSARNDRVDHEQYF
.,TRBV24-1,TRBJ2-7,.,TGTGCCACCAGTGATGCGGGGACAGAGGGGTTCTACGAGCAGTACTTC,CATSDAGTEGFYEQYF
.,TRBV4-1,TRBJ1-2,.,TGCGCCAGCAGCCAAGTGCGTCAGTTACCACCGGGACGGATCTATGGCTACACCTTC,CASSQVRQLPPGRIYGYTF
TRBD1,TRBV29-1,TRBJ2-1,.,TGCAGCTCCGAGGGGGCAGGTTACAATGAGCAGTTCTTC,CSSEGAGYNEQFF
.,TRBV20-1,TRBJ1-6,.,TGCAGCCTATCGCGTAGCTCCTATAATTCACCCCTCCACTTT,CSLSRSSYNSPLHF